This T cell receptor (beta chain) was captured in a study of blood T cell repertoires in COVID-19. Across the study: Sites across the United States, Italy and Spain contributed samples from acute and convalescent COVID-19. T cells, B-cell-depleted T cells, or PBMCs supplied cDNA or gDNA.

Source study methods: Estimates of nucleated cell counts were drawn from the amplification of reference gene primers. Clones were read by immunoSEQ multiplex PCR, and TCRdb kept only the in-frame ones, dropping some. V, J and clone size reflect that table, while D and trimming were determined from the DNA. The sample shows just over 95,000 clones, about 80% of them seen only once. This clone was observed a single time. Sequenced: peripheral blood. This clonotype was sampled from a man between 60 and 75 years old with acute or convalescent COVID-19.

The CDR3 sequence: CASSLSGAGFSQPQHF. CDR3 nucleotide sequence: TGTGCCAGCAGTTTATCGGGGGCAGGGTTTAGCCAGCCCCAGCATTTT. The gene calls are TRBV27 and TRBJ1-5, with a tentative D call TRBD1 (6 bases). The V and J ends lost 0 bases and 7 bases respectively, with 16 bases between them. This CDR3 is 16 amino acids long. Germline CDR1 reads MNHEY; CDR2 reads SMNVEV (reference sequence).